This TCR beta chain came from a study of T cell responses to AZD1222 COVID-19 vaccine. Points on this clone: Its target is unknown.

Whole-study findings and limits: When two AZD1222 doses had been given, Spike-specific TCR breadth and depth rose. Most donors were white British and more were female, and clonal diversity was possibly underestimated. Among spike-specific TCRs, nearly half reportedly target unmutated variant regions.

The assay was immunoSEQ multiplex PCR, and TCRdb's table has in-frame clones only and misses some. Among under 20,000 clones listed, about four fifths were seen once. The CDR3 is made up of 16 amino acids. V was trimmed by 7 bases and J by 1 base, leaving 16 bases between them. Germline V gene lookup returns CDR1 MNHEY and CDR2 SMNVEV (reference sequence). This sequence was found in an adult who received the AZD1222 COVID-19 vaccine. The V call is TRBV27, the J call TRBJ2-2, with D perhaps being TRBD1 or TRBD2 (6 bases each). The material sequenced was peripheral blood, taken 28 days after the second AZD1222 dose. In DNA form, the CDR3 reads TGTGCCAGCAAGTCACTAGAGGGGGGGAACACCGGGGAGCTGTTTTTT. Amino acid sequence: CASKSLEGGNTGELFF.